This entry features one T cell receptor beta chain sequence. These data originate in a study of blood T cell repertoires in COVID-19. Some clones are missing from TCRdb's copy, which holds only in-frame ones; the method was immunoSEQ multiplex PCR. The sample has fewer than 130,000 clones; roughly four fifths are singletons. Input material: peripheral blood. The TCR sequence derives from a woman aged 55-75 years with acute or convalescent COVID-19.

The CDR3 here is CASNVGRMGGEQYF. The CDR3 DNA reads as TGTGCCAGCAATGTAGGGCGGATGGGGGGCGAGCAGTACTTC. The J gene is TRBJ2-7, the V gene TRBV28, with D perhaps TRBD2 (6 bases). Germline V gives CDR1 MDHEN, CDR2 SYDVKM. V lost 7 bases to trimming and J lost 6 bases, with 19 bases between them. The CDR3 consists of 14 residues.